This T cell receptor (beta chain) was identified in a study of T cell changes during pregnancy in multiple sclerosis. Germline assignment: CDR1 SGHVS and CDR2 FQNEAQ. V dropped 5 bases and J dropped 1; count of bases not matched to a gene: 8. This CDR3 is 16 amino acids long. Repertoires were generated with immunoSEQ multiplex PCR, while TCRdb's copy carries only in-frame clones and drops some. This table has roughly 63,000 clones, 90% appearing once. The chain links TRBV7-8 to TRBJ1-5; 7 nucleotides agree with TRBD1. Sequencing used peripheral blood, obtained in the second trimester of pregnancy. This TCR derives from a female donor in good health, enrolled as a control in a pregnancy study. CDR3 amino acids: CASSARTGWSNQPQHF. In nucleotides, the CDR3 is TGTGCCAGCAGCGCGCGGACAGGTTGGAGCAATCAGCCCCAGCATTTT.